This entry features one T cell receptor (beta chain) sequence. Germline CDR1 LGHNA, CDR2 YSLEER. The CDR3 extends over 15 amino acids. V was clipped by 3 bases and J by 4 bases; unmatched bases: 6. The sample comes from a study of blood T cell repertoires in COVID-19. Study-wide context: Spain, Italy and the United States supplied samples that represented acute and convalescent COVID-19. The cDNA or gDNA used as material had been derived from T cells, B-cell-depleted T cells, or PBMCs.

As originally analysed: By means of reference gene primer amplification, nucleated cell counts were estimated. Some clones are missing from TCRdb's copy, which holds only in-frame ones; the method was immunoSEQ multiplex PCR. Clonal size and the V and J genes are those of that table, whereas D and trimming came from the DNA. The sample yields about 73,000 clones, approximately 83% seen once. The receptor's source is a human donor in a cohort sampled during active COVID-19. Sequencing was performed on peripheral blood. This chain uses TRBV4-3 with TRBJ1-2, with TRBD1 identical over 9 bases. The CDR3: CASSHDRGGTYGYTF. In nucleotides, the CDR3 is TGCGCCAGCAGCCATGACAGGGGGGGCACCTATGGCTACACCTTC.